This T cell receptor beta chain is from a study of CXCR3-negative and CXCR3-positive naive CD8 T cells. Study as a whole: Roughly 1.5 +/- 0.3 million TRB reads came from each library, giving about 150 million in total. Findings and limits, study-wide: Researchers report CXCR3 expression partially decreased after cryopreservation, with fresh PBMCs used in most assays.

CDR3 length: 18 residues. Per the germline V gene, CDR1 is DFQATT and CDR2 is SNEGSKA (reference sequence). About this clonotype: The antigen remains undetermined.

The libraries of TRB cDNA were prepared using 5' RACE with UMI labels. Following a re-call of the 5' RACE reads, TCRdb has one entry per CDR3 protein and lacks DNA. The sample table sets out 45,000 to 60,000 distinct CDR3 sequences. J is TRBJ1-2 and V is TRBV20-1; the D call from TCRdb, TRBD1, cannot be confirmed without DNA. What was sequenced was memory CD8+ T cells from blood. The sequence came from a human donor in good health. Some clones in this sample may be carry-over from other donors' samples. CDR3 in amino acids: CSAFGTATDRDGDYGYTF.